One and the same sample provided the 5 T cell receptor beta chains below, sequenced in a study of neurological immune-mediated disorders. TCRdb re-called the 5' RACE reads through MiXCR, storing one row per CDR3 protein. Found here are roughly 30,000 distinct CDR3 sequences, around 6% of them singletons; the top ten hold approximately 2%. Sequenced sample: CD4+ T cells from blood. These receptor sequences come from a woman aged 45-59 years in good health.

This clonotype was seen repeatedly, ten times or more. The chain has TRBV7-9 and TRBJ2-1; D uncertain. Trimming removed 5 bases from V and 5 bases from J, with 13 bases in between. CDR3 length: 14 residues. Looked up from germline, CDR1 is SEHNR and CDR2 is FQNEAQ (reference sequence). CDR3 sequence reads: CASSLETQNNEQFF. The CDR3, as DNA: TGTGCCAGCAGCCTTGAGACACAAAACAATGAGCAGTTCTTC. The variable domain in full, completed from reference TRBV7-9 and TRBJ2-1, reads DTGVSQNPRHKITKRGQNVTFRCDPISEHNRLYWYRQTLGQGPEFLTYFQNEAQLEKSRLLSDRFSAERPKGSFSTLEIQRTEQGDSAMYLCASSLETQNNEQFFGPGTRLTVL.

This clonotype was counted ten times or more. The rearrangement uses TRBV20-1 and TRBJ1-1, with D uncertain. The germline V gene encodes CDR1 DFQATT and CDR2 SNEGSKA (reference sequence). V shed 6 bases and J shed 1 base, with 24 bases lying between them. The CDR3 sequence is 17 residues long. CDR3 coding DNA: TGCAGTGCCCCCCCCGTGCAGCGGCTTATGAAGAACACTGAAGCTTTCTTT. This encodes CSAPPVQRLMKNTEAFF.

This clonotype was seen many times. The chain carries TRBV7-2 and TRBJ1-3; D remains unclear. The germline V gene has CDR1 SGHTA and CDR2 FQGNSA. The CDR3 is 16 amino acids. Between the trimmed V and J ends, which lost 5 bases and 0 bases, there was a span of 14 bases. CDR3 loop: CASSPSLSVSGNTIYF. The CDR3 bases are TGTGCCAGCAGCCCAAGCCTATCCGTCTCTGGAAACACCATATATTTT.

This clonotype was seen many times. The V call is TRBV6-6, the J call TRBJ2-6, with 8 bases identical to TRBD1. This CDR3 is built from 15 residues. The trim removed 5 bases at V and 4 bases at J, leaving 4 bases unmatched. In germline, CDR1 is MNHNY, CDR2 SVGAGI (reference sequence). The CDR3 nucleotides are TGTGCCAGCAGTAAACAGGGGGAAGGGGCCAACGTCCTGACTTTC. Amino acid sequence: CASSKQGEGANVLTF.

This clonotype has more than one count but fewer than ten. This chain links TRBV10-1 with TRBJ2-3; the match to TRBD2 covers 15 bases. J gave up 4 bases and V 0 bases, and 8 bases lay outside the gene matches. This CDR3 is built from 19 residues. Germline CDR1 and CDR2: WNHNN and SYGVQD (reference sequence). CDR3 loop: CASSESTWTSGGVADTQYF. CDR3 bases: TGCGCCAGCAGTGAGTCGACCTGGACTAGCGGGGGGGTCGCAGATACGCAGTATTTT.